The 13 T cell receptor beta chains in this list originate from one sample, sequenced in a study of human T cells and chemical hapten exposure. TCRdb called the RACE reads again in MiXCR, with one record for every CDR3 protein. There are roughly 84,000 distinct CDR3 sequences in the sample; 8% to 13% occur only once, and about 5% lies in the top ten. Time point given: patch test 2, 6 weeks after DPC sensitization. Noted treatment: therapeutic diphenylcyclopropenone sensitization with weekly scalp DPC. Sample: whole blood, taken in connection with sensitization to the hapten diphenylcyclopropenone (DPC). Receptor source: a woman in her 50s with alopecia areata. Some clones in this sample may be carry-over from other donors' samples.

The chain is built from TRBV7-2 and TRBJ2-1; a possible D gene is TRBD2 (6 bases). Germline CDR1 reads SGHTA; CDR2 reads FQGNSA. The ends were cut back, 5 bases at V and 9 bases at J, with 11 bases in the middle. The CDR3 is 12 amino acids. As DNA, the CDR3 is TGTGCCAGCAGCCTACTAGCAGTTGAGCAGTTCTTC. This sequence encodes CASSLLAVEQFF.

V is TRBV11-2 and J is TRBJ2-6, with D uncertain. V was cut by 4 bases and J by 14 bases, with 9 bases left in between. This CDR3 has 11 residues. Germline V gene lookup returns CDR1 SGHAT and CDR2 FQNNGV. This chain's CDR3 is CASSSSVILTF. Written as DNA, the CDR3 is TGTGCCAGCAGCTCTTCGGTTATCCTGACTTTC. Based on the CDR3 plus reference TRBV11-2 and TRBJ2-6, the full variable domain is EAGVAQSPRYKIIEKRQSVAFWCNPISGHATLYWYQQILGQGPKLLIQFQNNGVVDDSQLPKDRFSAERLKGVDSTLKIQPAKLEDSAVYLCASSSSVILTFGAGSRLTVL.

This clonotype has just a few counts. V is TRBV5-4 and J is TRBJ1-1, with TRBD1 as a possible D gene (5 bases). Trimming took off 5 bases at V and 0 bases at J, with 17 bases between the two ends. CDR3 size: 16 residues. Per germline, CDR1 SGHNT and CDR2 YYREEE (reference sequence). The CDR3 DNA sequence: TGTGCCAGCAGTCATGAACCGGGACGCATGAACACTGAAGCTTTCTTT. Its protein product is CASSHEPGRMNTEAFF.

This clonotype has just a few counts. The gene calls are TRBV12-3 or TRBV12-4 and TRBJ2-1, with D uncertain. V shed 1 base and J shed 0 bases, with 7 bases lying between them. The CDR3 length is 15 residues. The CDR3 bases are TGTGCCAGCAGTTTAGGCCGGAGCTCCTACAATGAGCAGTTCTTC. It yields the protein CASSLGRSSYNEQFF.

This clonotype has more than one count but fewer than ten. The chain uses TRBV30 and TRBJ1-2; D is undetermined. V was trimmed by 1 base and J by 7 bases, leaving 19 bases between them. Germline-derived CDR1 and CDR2 are GTSNPN and SVGIG (reference sequence). This CDR3 has 15 residues. The chain's CDR3 is CAWSDTQGPHFGYTF. The CDR3, as DNA: TGTGCCTGGAGTGATACACAAGGCCCCCACTTTGGCTACACCTTC.

This clonotype showed up many times. The CDR3 DNA reads TGTGCCAGCAGCGTAGGCGGGCCGGCGGCCAAAAACATTCAGTACTTC. It translates to CASSVGGPAAKNIQYF. V usage is TRBV9 and J usage is TRBJ2-4; tentatively, D is TRBD2 (5 bases). This CDR3 contains 16 residues. The V and J ends lost 0 bases and 1 base respectively, with 11 bases between them. Germline loops: CDR1 SGDLS, CDR2 YYNGEE.

In this sample, this clonotype turned up many times. This rearrangement joins TRBV4-2 to TRBJ2-7; D not resolved. This CDR3 has 13 residues. V gave up 3 bases and J gave up 0 bases, with 6 bases separating them. Per the germline V gene, CDR1 is LGHNA and CDR2 is YNFKEQ. The CDR3 DNA follows: TGTGCCAGCAGCCAGGTTAGCTCCTACGAGCAGTACTTC. Its translation is CASSQVSSYEQYF.

A note on this clonotype: Germline is not matched at one junction end, which may reflect a read error. The chain has TRBV4-1 and TRBJ2-1, with a weak D call TRBD2 (6 bases). The germline V gene encodes CDR1 MGHRA and CDR2 YSYEKL. This CDR3 comprises 13 residues. CDR3: CARSQAEDLEGFF. CDR3 DNA: TGCGCCAGAAGCCAAGCCGAAGACCTGGAGGGGTTCTTC.

This clonotype came up many times. For the CDR3, the DNA is TGTGCCAGCAGCCAGCCCAGGTTTGGCCTGGGGGAAAAACTGTTTTTT. It yields the protein CASSQPRFGLGEKLFF. The J gene is TRBJ1-4, the V gene TRBV4-2; D is unclear. The V gene's germline CDR1 is LGHNA and CDR2 YNFKEQ. The CDR3 covers 16 residues. With 3 bases removed from V and 8 bases from J, the gap between germline ends came to 19 bases.

This clonotype was detected many times. The chain employs TRBV12-5 and TRBJ2-6; D is unresolved. V was trimmed by 6 bases and J by 2 bases, leaving 14 bases between them. This CDR3 comprises 16 residues. Germline values: CDR1 LGHNT, CDR2 FRNRAP. CDR3 sequence (DNA): TGTGCTAGTGGCCCCTCCCCGAGCCCTGGGGCCAACGTCCTGACTTTC. Residues: CASGPSPSPGANVLTF. The variable domain in full, completed from reference TRBV12-5 and TRBJ2-6, reads DARVTQTPRHKVTEMGQEVTMRCQPILGHNTVFWYRQTMMQGLELLAYFRNRAPLDDSGMPKDRFSAEMPDATLATLKIQPSEPRDSAVYFCASGPSPSPGANVLTFGAGSRLTVL.

This clonotype has ten or more counts. V and J are TRBV25-1 and TRBJ2-1; weak D call: TRBD2 (6 bases). The CDR3 extends over 18 amino acids. The germline V gene has CDR1 MGHDK and CDR2 SYGVNS. V dropped 2 bases and J dropped 2 bases, with 19 bases sitting between them. CDR3 sequence (DNA): TGTGCCAGCAGTGAAGTGCTGCAACTTAGCGGCACCTACAATGAGCAGTTCTTC. Residues: CASSEVLQLSGTYNEQFF.

This clonotype was counted only a few times. The rearrangement links TRBV20-1 to TRBJ2-6; D gene uncertain. The CDR3 loop spans 12 amino acids. The V gene's germline CDR1 is DFQATT and CDR2 SNEGSKA (reference sequence). CDR3 nucleotide sequence: TGCAGCGCCCCTGATGGGGCCAACGTCCTGACTTTC. Its translation is CSAPDGANVLTF.

This clonotype has a handful of counts. The V gene is TRBV18, the J gene TRBJ2-1; 16 bases are shared with TRBD2. J gave up 7 bases and V 3 bases, and 3 bases lay outside the gene matches. The germline CDR1 and CDR2 sequences are KGHSH and LQKENI. The CDR3 length is 16 residues. CDR3 region: CASSPEGLAGGNEQFF. CDR3 bases: TGTGCCAGCTCACCGGAGGGACTAGCGGGGGGGAATGAGCAGTTCTTC. Full variable domain (outside the CDR3, taken from reference TRBV18 and TRBJ2-1): NAGVMQNPRHLVRRRGQEARLRCSPMKGHSHVYWYRQLPEEGLKFMVYLQKENIIDESGMPKERFSAEFPKEGPSILRIQQVVRGDSAAYFCASSPEGLAGGNEQFFGPGTRLTVL.